Presented here are 15 T cell receptor beta chains from one specimen sequenced in a study of cytomegalovirus exposure and HLA in healthy donors. TCRdb's table, derived via immunoSEQ multiplex PCR, lists solely in-frame clones and lacks some. In the table there are 150,000 or so clones, 86% of which are singletons. Specimen: PBMCs. The source of these receptors is a man between 18 and 35 years old in good health and CMV-seropositive.

The chain joins TRBV7-8 to TRBJ2-7; 8 bases match TRBD2. The CDR3 has 13 residues. V was pared by 4 bases and J by 11 bases, with 10 bases of the junction left unmatched. Germline V gene lookup returns CDR1 SGHVS and CDR2 FQNEAQ. The CDR3 region has the DNA TGTGCCAGCAGCTCCCTTGCCGGACTAGCTGAGTACTTC. Protein product: CASSSLAGLAEYF. Full variable domain (outside the CDR3, taken from reference TRBV7-8 and TRBJ2-7): GAGVSQSPRYKVAKRGQDVALRCDPISGHVSLFWYQQALGQGPEFLTYFQNEAQLDKSGLPSDRFFAERPEGSVSTLKIQRTQQEDSAVYLCASSSLAGLAEYFGPGTRLTVT.

V is TRBV7-9 and J is TRBJ1-2, with 7 bases aligning to TRBD1. With V trimmed by 2 bases and J by 4 bases, 13 bases remained unmatched. The CDR3 sequence is 17 residues long. Germline V gene sequence: CDR1 SEHNR, CDR2 FQNEAQ (reference sequence). The CDR3 nucleotides are TGTGCCAGCAGCTTAAACCCCAGGGGGGCAGATGTCTATGGCTACACCTTC. Amino acid sequence: CASSLNPRGADVYGYTF.

The J gene is TRBJ2-7, the V gene TRBV6-5; D perhaps matches TRBD1 (6 bases). The CDR3 length is 13 residues. Germline V lookup: CDR1 MNHEY, CDR2 SVGAGI. Trimming left V 7 bases short and J 0 bases short, with 10 bases between. The CDR3 sequence: CASTGDLSYEQYF. For the CDR3, the DNA is TGTGCCAGCACAGGGGACCTCTCCTACGAGCAGTACTTC.

This chain connects TRBV4-1 to TRBJ2-1, with TRBD1 matching 7 bases. V lost 4 bases and J lost 0; bases outside the gene matches: 6. Germline CDR1 MGHRA, CDR2 YSYEKL. This CDR3 has 16 amino acids. In nucleotides, the CDR3 is TGCGCCAGCAGCCCCCACTACAGGGGCTCCTACAATGAGCAGTTCTTC. Translation: CASSPHYRGSYNEQFF.

The chain uses TRBV9 and TRBJ2-1, with TRBD1 as a possible D gene (6 bases). Trimming cost V 6 bases and J 5 bases, with 15 bases left between them. Germline CDR1 SGDLS, CDR2 YYNGEE. The CDR3 extends over 14 amino acids. The CDR3 sequence: CASTGQSANNEQFF. The CDR3 coding sequence is TGTGCCAGCACCGGACAGTCAGCAAACAATGAGCAGTTCTTC.

The chain links TRBV18 to TRBJ2-1; D remains ambiguous. Per the germline V gene, CDR1 is KGHSH and CDR2 is LQKENI. Trimming took 0 bases from V and 9 from J, leaving 9 bases between them. This CDR3 region has 13 residues. This CDR3 is CASSPPVESEQFF. For the CDR3, the DNA is TGTGCCAGCTCACCACCGGTAGAGTCTGAGCAGTTCTTC. The full variable domain, rest sourced from reference TRBV18 and TRBJ2-1, is NAGVMQNPRHLVRRRGQEARLRCSPMKGHSHVYWYRQLPEEGLKFMVYLQKENIIDESGMPKERFSAEFPKEGPSILRIQQVVRGDSAAYFCASSPPVESEQFFGPGTRLTVL.

In its sample, this clone was seen a few times. CDR3 loop: CASSQVVGELFF. DNA of the CDR3: TGTGCCAGCAGCCAAGTCGTCGGGGAGCTGTTTTTT. This chain links TRBV4-2 with TRBJ2-2; D is ambiguous. There are 12 residues in the CDR3. V dropped 1 base and J dropped 7 bases, with 4 bases sitting between them. Germline V gene sequence: CDR1 LGHNA, CDR2 YNFKEQ.

The chain links TRBV10-3 to TRBJ2-7; 8 bases line up with TRBD2. Trimming took 5 bases from V and 10 from J; bases not matched to a gene: 10. CDR3 length: 13 amino acids. CDR1 is ENHRY, CDR2 SYGVKD, per germline. The CDR3, as DNA: TGTGCCATCAGTCAACCGGGACTAGACTTTCAGTACTTC. Translation gives CAISQPGLDFQYF.

This chain connects TRBV7-2 to TRBJ2-3; D unresolved. V lost 1 base to trimming and J lost 0 bases, with 11 bases between them. The CDR3 extends over 16 amino acids. The V gene's germline CDR1 is SGHTA and CDR2 FQGNSA. CDR3 DNA sequence: TGTGCCAGCAGCTTAGGTACTGAGACTAGCACAGATACGCAGTATTTT. Translating it yields CASSLGTETSTDTQYF.

This chain connects TRBV27 to TRBJ2-3, with 9 positions matching TRBD1. J gave up 5 bases and V 6 bases, and 15 bases lay outside the gene matches. The CDR3 runs to 17 residues. CDR1 and CDR2 (germline): MNHEY, SMNVEV (reference sequence). This CDR3 is CASSPPPGQGSRDTQYF. For the CDR3, the DNA is TGTGCCAGCAGCCCTCCTCCGGGACAGGGATCAAGAGATACGCAGTATTTT.

The DNA of the CDR3 is TGCGCCAGCAGTTTTGGGCCGGACAGGACTAACTATGGCTACACCTTC. Its protein product is CASSFGPDRTNYGYTF. The chain recombines TRBV5-1 with TRBJ1-2; 7 positions match TRBD1. J gave up 0 bases and V 5 bases, and 10 bases lay outside the gene matches. This CDR3 is built from 16 residues. Germline V gene lookup returns CDR1 SGHRS and CDR2 YFSETQ. Full variable domain (missing parts from reference TRBV5-1 and TRBJ1-2): KAGVTQTPRYLIKTRGQQVTLSCSPISGHRSVSWYQQTPGQGLQFLFEYFSETQRNKGNFPGRFSGRQFSNSRSEMNVSTLELGDSALYLCASSFGPDRTNYGYTFGSGTRLTVV.

The gene calls are TRBV7-2 and TRBJ2-7; 12 positions match TRBD2. Germline lookup yields CDR1 SGHTA and CDR2 FQGNSA. J lost 3 bases, V lost 1 base, and 7 bases had no gene match. The length of the CDR3 is 17 residues. The CDR3 loop reads CASSLGLAGDSSYEQYF. CDR3 nucleotide sequence: TGTGCCAGCAGCTTAGGACTAGCGGGAGATAGCAGCTACGAGCAGTACTTC.

The chain carries TRBV7-2 and TRBJ2-7; 8 bases agree with TRBD1. Germline V gene sequence: CDR1 SGHTA, CDR2 FQGNSA. V dropped 7 bases and J dropped 4; count of bases not matched to a gene: 15. The CDR3 is made up of 16 amino acids. CDR3 region: CASTERGTGKWYEQYF. In nucleotides, the CDR3 is TGTGCCAGCACCGAAAGGGGGACAGGAAAATGGTACGAGCAGTACTTC.

This rearrangement joins TRBV5-6 to TRBJ1-3; D is ambiguous. Deletions cut 4 bases from V and 4 bases from J, with 6 bases between. CDR1 and CDR2 (germline): SGHDT, YYEEEE. The length of the CDR3 is 12 residues. The CDR3 region has the DNA TGTGCCAGCAGCATTTCAGGAAACACCATATATTTT. Translated, it gives CASSISGNTIYF.

The V and J genes are TRBV4-2 and TRBJ2-1; 10 bases are shared with TRBD2. This CDR3 comprises 15 residues. The junction had 3 bases not matched to a gene; V was cut back by 4 bases and J by 3 bases. The germline gives CDR1 LGHNA, CDR2 YNFKEQ. CDR3 sequence: CASSPSGSRYNEQFF. The CDR3 DNA follows: TGTGCCAGCAGCCCTAGCGGGAGCCGCTACAATGAGCAGTTCTTC.